This TCR beta chain was obtained from a study of cytomegalovirus exposure and HLA in healthy donors. Germline CDR1 and CDR2: KGHSH and LQKENI. V was clipped by 2 bases and J by 4 bases; unmatched bases: 3. The CDR3 contains 15 residues. Both 60 Vbeta primers and 13 Jbeta primers went into the PCR. TCRdb keeps only in-frame clones here, not all; method: immunoSEQ multiplex PCR. This table has approximately 100,000 clones, roughly 70% appearing once. The gene calls are TRBV18 and TRBJ1-1, with 11 bases matching TRBD1. Input material: PBMCs. The TCR comes from a woman between 65 and 79 years old in good health and CMV-seropositive. The CDR3 DNA reads TGTGCCAGCTCACCAGTCGGACAGGGGGCCACTGAAGCTTTCTTT. It is translated as CASSPVGQGATEAFF.